A single sample gave rise to the 32 T cell receptor beta chains below, sequenced in a study of control samples from healthy donors and cancer patients. Sequencing was performed with immunoSEQ multiplex PCR; in TCRdb, only in-frame clones are kept and a portion is missing. The top ten clones hold 11% to 15% of a sample with some 100,000 clones, about 90% of them seen once. The sequencing sample was made of blood. The origin of the receptors is a man aged 25 to 40 in good health.

This clone was detected only a few times. The gene calls are TRBV5-1 and TRBJ2-7; D is possibly TRBD1 (7 bases). V gave up 4 bases and J gave up 4 bases, with 15 bases separating them. Germline CDR1 reads SGHRS; CDR2 reads YFSETQ. The CDR3 spans 14 residues. CDR3 DNA sequence: TGCGCCAGCAGCCTGGACAGGCGGGATTACGAGCAGTACTTC. It yields the protein CASSLDRRDYEQYF.

The chain is built from TRBV6-2 or TRBV6-3 and TRBJ1-2; TRBD1 is a possible D gene (6 bases). This CDR3 has 15 amino acids. The ends were cut back, 4 bases at V and 4 bases at J, with 16 bases in the middle. Germline lookup yields CDR1 MNHEY and CDR2 SVGEGT. The CDR3 loop is CASSSRQAWRYGYTF. CDR3 in DNA: TGTGCCAGCAGTTCGAGACAGGCTTGGCGCTATGGCTACACCTTC.

The gene calls are TRBV20-1 and TRBJ2-7, with D unresolved. This CDR3 is 14 amino acids long. Germline V lookup: CDR1 DFQATT, CDR2 SNEGSKA (reference sequence). The V and J ends lost 3 bases and 1 base respectively, with 13 bases between them. CDR3 sequence reads: CSASPRAFSYEQYF. The DNA of the CDR3 is TGCAGTGCTAGTCCACGCGCCTTTTCCTACGAGCAGTACTTC.

CDR3 amino acids: CASSQDSGGLGEQYF. The DNA of the CDR3 is TGCGCCAGCAGCCAAGATAGTGGAGGGCTTGGAGAGCAGTACTTC. The chain employs TRBV4-1 and TRBJ2-7, with D possibly TRBD2 on 6 matching bases. Germline V lookup: CDR1 MGHRA, CDR2 YSYEKL. The CDR3 covers 15 residues. V was clipped by 0 bases and J by 7 bases, with 16 bases between them.

The V call is TRBV5-4, the J call TRBJ1-4; TRBD1 matches 8 bases. The J segment lost 5 bases and the V segment lost 0 bases, leaving 6 bases of the junction unmatched. Germline CDR1 and CDR2: SGHNT and YYREEE (reference sequence). This CDR3 is 16 amino acids long. The CDR3 coding sequence is TGTGCCAGCAGCTTGGATCCCAGGGGGCAGAATGAAAAACTGTTTTTT. Its protein product is CASSLDPRGQNEKLFF.

The rearrangement joins TRBV19 to TRBJ2-1; 7 nucleotides line up with TRBD2. Germline-derived CDR1 and CDR2 are LNHDA and SQIVND (reference sequence). The CDR3 sequence is 12 residues long. The trim removed 3 bases at V and 7 bases at J, leaving 0 bases unmatched. The CDR3 DNA sequence: TGTGCCAGTAGTATGGGGGGGAATGAGCAGTTCTTC. This gives the protein CASSMGGNEQFF.

The table lists this clone with a few counts. The chain carries TRBV6-2 or TRBV6-3 and TRBJ2-7, with D possibly matching TRBD2 (6 bases). Trimming pared 2 bases from V and 3 bases from J, leaving 11 bases between. From germline, CDR1 is MNHEY and CDR2 SVGEGT. The CDR3 runs to 14 residues. The CDR3 loop is CASSYDGSGYEQYF. DNA for the CDR3: TGTGCCAGCAGTTACGATGGTAGCGGCTACGAGCAGTACTTC.

The chain couples TRBV6-4 to TRBJ2-7; 9 positions agree with TRBD1. V was clipped by 9 bases and J by 3 bases; unmatched bases: 9. Germline CDR1 is MRHNA and CDR2 is SNTAGT. This CDR3 has 14 amino acids. The CDR3 here is CARPRTGEYYEQYF. CDR3 bases: TGTGCCAGGCCAAGGACAGGGGAGTACTACGAGCAGTACTTC.

This sequence joins TRBV4-3 and TRBJ1-4; D is ambiguous. This CDR3 comprises 14 residues. Germline CDR1 and CDR2: LGHNA and YSLEER. With 0 bases removed from V and 8 bases from J, the gap between germline ends came to 10 bases. This CDR3 is CASSQENSGEKLFF. CDR3 in DNA: TGCGCCAGCAGCCAAGAAAACAGTGGCGAAAAACTGTTTTTT.

The chain has TRBV2 and TRBJ2-5; unclear D gene. The CDR3 contains 13 residues. The V gene's germline CDR1 is SNHLY and CDR2 FYNNEI. V was pared by 1 base and J by 0 bases, with 3 bases between. The CDR3 region has the DNA TGTGCCAGCAGTGAAGATTACCAAGAGACCCAGTACTTC. Its protein is CASSEDYQETQYF.

This clone has just a few counts. The rearrangement joins TRBV6-5 to TRBJ2-7; 9 positions agree with TRBD2. This CDR3 has 15 amino acids. The V and J ends lost 6 bases and 0 bases, in that order; junction bases with no gene match: 6. Germline V gene data show CDR1 as MNHEY and CDR2 as SVGAGI. DNA for the CDR3: TGTGCCAGCAGCAAGGGACTAGCCCCCTCCTACGAGCAGTACTTC. This encodes CASSKGLAPSYEQYF.

The V and J genes are TRBV19 and TRBJ2-7; 8 bases are shared with TRBD2. With 3 bases clipped from V and 6 bases from J, the junction kept 7 bases outside the gene matches. The CDR3 runs 14 residues. From germline, CDR1 is LNHDA and CDR2 SQIVND (reference sequence). CDR3 in amino acids: CASSISSGAGEQYF. In DNA form, the CDR3 reads TGTGCCAGTAGTATTAGTAGCGGGGCGGGCGAGCAGTACTTC.

The chain has TRBV29-1 and TRBJ2-7; unclear D gene. V was clipped by 4 bases and J by 4 bases, with 17 bases between them. Germline V gene lookup returns CDR1 SQVTM and CDR2 ANQGSEA. The CDR3 length is 14 residues. CDR3 sequence reads: CSVAGRDTQYEQYF. The CDR3 region has the DNA TGCAGCGTTGCCGGACGTGACACGCAGTACGAGCAGTACTTC.

The chain carries TRBV19 and TRBJ1-5; D gene unclear. Between the trimmed V and J ends, which lost 3 bases and 3 bases, there was a span of 9 bases. CDR1 is LNHDA and CDR2 is SQIVND in the germline V gene (reference sequence). CDR3 length equals 14 residues. Here the CDR3 reads CASSILPDNQPQHF. In DNA, the CDR3 is TGTGCCAGTAGTATTCTTCCTGACAATCAGCCCCAGCATTTT.

The chain recombines TRBV27 with TRBJ2-3; 8 positions match TRBD2. Per the germline V gene, CDR1 is MNHEY and CDR2 is SMNVEV (reference sequence). The V gene end was trimmed by 7 bases and the J gene end by 9 bases; junction bases not matched to a gene: 15. The CDR3 has 15 amino acids. This chain's CDR3 is CASKDSGLVGATQYF. The CDR3 region has the DNA TGTGCCAGCAAAGACTCGGGACTAGTGGGGGCCACGCAGTATTTT.

The rearrangement links TRBV25-1 to TRBJ2-1, with TRBD2 identical over 7 bases. CDR3 size: 17 residues. V gave up 4 bases and J gave up 0 bases; unmatched junction bases: 9. The germline gives CDR1 MGHDK, CDR2 SYGVNS. Here the CDR3 reads CASSASWGGSSYNEQFF. The CDR3, as DNA: TGTGCCAGCAGTGCCTCCTGGGGGGGGAGCTCCTACAATGAGCAGTTCTTC.

J is TRBJ2-5 and V is TRBV24-1, with 7 bases matching TRBD1. This CDR3 is 14 amino acids long. V gave up 1 base and J gave up 3 bases; unmatched junction bases: 1. Germline values: CDR1 KGHDR, CDR2 SFDVKD. CDR3 residues: CATSDLGTEETQYF. For the CDR3, the DNA is TGTGCCACCAGTGATTTAGGGACAGAAGAGACCCAGTACTTC.

This clone has only one observation. The gene calls are TRBV7-3 and TRBJ2-1, with D perhaps TRBD2 (6 bases). Germline CDR1 SGHTA, CDR2 FQGTGA. V shed 2 bases and J shed 6 bases, with 11 bases lying between them. The CDR3 sequence is 14 residues long. CDR3 region: CASSLGATSNEQFF. In DNA form, the CDR3 reads TGTGCCAGCAGCTTAGGGGCGACTAGCAATGAGCAGTTCTTC.

The gene calls are TRBV4-1 and TRBJ1-4; D is undetermined. Between the trimmed V and J ends, which lost 1 base and 3 bases, there was a span of 6 bases. Germline CDR1 MGHRA, CDR2 YSYEKL. The CDR3 is made up of 14 amino acids. The CDR3 protein is CASSQGPANEKLFF. For the CDR3, the DNA is TGCGCCAGCAGCCAAGGACCCGCTAATGAAAAACTGTTTTTT.

The V and J genes are TRBV29-1 and TRBJ1-1; D not resolved. The germline V and J ends were trimmed by 7 bases and 4 bases, with 10 bases remaining between them. CDR1 is SQVTM, CDR2 ANQGSEA, per germline. This CDR3 has 11 residues. CDR3 sequence (DNA): TGCAGCGCCTACCGAAGCACTGAAGCTTTCTTT. Protein product: CSAYRSTEAFF.

This chain joins TRBV11-3 and TRBJ2-2; D gene ambiguous. The V gene lost 0 bases and the J gene lost 6 bases, with 8 bases spanning the gap. The CDR3 has 14 amino acids. Germline V CDR1 and CDR2: SGHNT, YENEEA. CDR3 DNA: TGTGCCAGCAGCTTAGATCTCCGGGCCGGGGAGCTGTTTTTT. It is translated as CASSLDLRAGELFF.

The chain has TRBV7-9 and TRBJ1-2; no clear D gene. V lost 5 bases, J lost 0 bases, and 19 bases lay in between. This CDR3 is built from 17 residues. Germline V gene data show CDR1 as SEHNR and CDR2 as FQNEAQ (reference sequence). The CDR3 DNA reads as TGTGCCAGCAGCCAAGGCCTGGGAGGGCAAACTAACTATGGCTACACCTTC. Translating gives CASSQGLGGQTNYGYTF.

The V and J genes are TRBV19 and TRBJ1-2; D not certain. The length of the CDR3 is 15 residues. Germline-derived CDR1 and CDR2 are LNHDA and SQIVND (reference sequence). The V end was cut by 4 bases, the J end by 2 bases, with 14 bases between. This CDR3 reads CASSTPSTENYGYTF. The CDR3 nucleotides read TGTGCCAGTAGTACCCCTTCGACGGAGAACTATGGCTACACCTTC.

The V call is TRBV24-1, the J call TRBJ2-2, with TRBD2 matching over 7 bases. The trim removed 7 bases at V and 4 bases at J, leaving 2 bases unmatched. Per the germline V gene, CDR1 is KGHDR and CDR2 is SFDVKD. This CDR3 has 13 amino acids. The CDR3 DNA follows: TGTGCCACCAGCGGGAGGACCACCGGGGAGCTGTTTTTT. This codes for CATSGRTTGELFF.

The chain combines TRBV5-4 with TRBJ2-7; D is perhaps TRBD2 (6 bases). CDR3 size: 16 residues. V lost 4 bases, J lost 3 bases, and 20 bases lay in between. The V gene's germline CDR1 is SGHNT and CDR2 YYREEE (reference sequence). CDR3 nucleotide sequence: TGTGCCAGCAGCCTTGAGTTACCGGGAGCTCTCTACGAGCAGTACTTC. It translates to CASSLELPGALYEQYF. Together with reference TRBV5-4 and TRBJ2-7, the CDR3 gives the full variable domain: ETGVTQSPTHLIKTRGQQVTLRCSSQSGHNTVSWYQQALGQGPQFIFQYYREEENGRGNFPPRFSGLQFPNYSSELNVNALELDDSALYLCASSLELPGALYEQYFGPGTRLTVT.

This chain connects TRBV4-1 to TRBJ1-2; 10 bases map to TRBD1. With 8 bases clipped from V and 5 bases from J, the junction kept 11 bases outside the gene matches. The CDR3 is 15 residues long. Germline V gives CDR1 MGHRA, CDR2 YSYEKL. The CDR3 sequence is CASEPGTGVRYGYTF. The CDR3 DNA sequence: TGCGCCAGCGAGCCGGGGACAGGGGTTCGATATGGCTACACCTTC.

The chain couples TRBV5-6 to TRBJ2-5; D not resolved. Trimming left V 0 bases short and J 1 base short, with 10 bases between. Germline V gene lookup returns CDR1 SGHDT and CDR2 YYEEEE. CDR3 length: 15 residues. The CDR3 DNA sequence: TGTGCCAGCAGCTTGGTTTTGGTTGGCCAAGAGACCCAGTACTTC. Translation: CASSLVLVGQETQYF.

This chain joins TRBV5-1 and TRBJ2-1; no clear D. The CDR3 runs 13 residues. V was trimmed by 0 bases and J by 7 bases, leaving 8 bases between them. Germline V gene data show CDR1 as SGHRS and CDR2 as YFSETQ. For the CDR3, the DNA is TGCGCCAGCAGCTTGGATCGGCTAAATGAGCAGTTCTTC. Amino acids: CASSLDRLNEQFF.

The gene calls are TRBV7-2 and TRBJ2-5, with 9 bases matching TRBD1. This CDR3 contains 15 residues. V dropped 3 bases and J dropped 1; count of bases not matched to a gene: 3. Germline values: CDR1 SGHTA, CDR2 FQGNSA. The CDR3 region is CASSLGTGLQETQYF. The CDR3 DNA is TGTGCCAGCAGCTTGGGGACAGGGCTCCAAGAGACCCAGTACTTC.

DNA of the CDR3: TGTGCCAGCAGTGACACTGGACAGGGGGTCTCTGGAAACACCATATATTTT. Translation: CASSDTGQGVSGNTIYF. This rearrangement joins TRBV6-1 to TRBJ1-3; TRBD1 aligns across 10 bases. The CDR3 covers 17 residues. Looked up from germline, CDR1 is MNHNS and CDR2 is SASEGT. V lost 3 bases and J lost 0; bases outside the gene matches: 5.

This chain links TRBV30 with TRBJ1-4; D is unresolved. The CDR3 sequence is 13 residues long. Trimming pared 4 bases from V and 7 bases from J, leaving 13 bases between. Germline CDR1 is GTSNPN and CDR2 is SVGIG (reference sequence). CDR3 DNA: TGTGCCTGGACCCATCCCGGCCGTGAAAAACTGTTTTTT. Protein sequence: CAWTHPGREKLFF.

V gene TRBV27 combines with J gene TRBJ1-2, with TRBD1 matching over 9 bases. V shed 4 bases and J 2 bases; nucleotides not matched to a gene: 5. The V gene's germline CDR1 is MNHEY and CDR2 SMNVEV (reference sequence). The CDR3 is 15 amino acids. This CDR3 reads CASSSMGQGNYGYTF. CDR3 coding DNA: TGTGCCAGCAGTTCCATGGGACAGGGAAACTATGGCTACACCTTC.